This T cell receptor (beta chain) is drawn from a study of blood T cell repertoires in COVID-19. Sequenced by immunoSEQ multiplex PCR; TCRdb stores in-frame clones only, minus some. The sample gives about 170,000 clones, more than 75% of which show up once; roughly 5% is in the top ten. Germline assignment: CDR1 KGHSH and CDR2 LQKENI. V lost 3 bases, J lost 15 bases, and 13 bases stayed unmatched. This CDR3 is 16 amino acids long. The receptor was isolated from a man aged 18 to 30 with COVID-19, enrolled during active disease. V usage is TRBV18 and J usage is TRBJ1-6; TRBD1 agrees at 11 bases. Input material: peripheral blood. CDR3 region: CASSPDLGQGGRRLHF. The CDR3 DNA reads TGTGCCAGCTCACCCGACTTGGGACAGGGGGGTCGACGCCTCCACTTT.